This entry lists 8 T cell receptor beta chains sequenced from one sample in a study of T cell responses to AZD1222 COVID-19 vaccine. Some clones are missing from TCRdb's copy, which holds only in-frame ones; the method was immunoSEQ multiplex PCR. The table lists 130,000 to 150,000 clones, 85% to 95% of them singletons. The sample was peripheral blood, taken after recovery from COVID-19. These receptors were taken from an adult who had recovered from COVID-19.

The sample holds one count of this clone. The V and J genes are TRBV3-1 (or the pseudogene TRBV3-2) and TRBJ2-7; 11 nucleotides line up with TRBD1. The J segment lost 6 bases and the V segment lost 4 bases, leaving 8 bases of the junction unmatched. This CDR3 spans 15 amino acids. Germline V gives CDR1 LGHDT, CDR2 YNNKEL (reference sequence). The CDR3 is CASSPGTGGWTEQYF. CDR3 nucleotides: TGTGCCAGCAGCCCGGGGACAGGGGGATGGACCGAGCAGTACTTC.

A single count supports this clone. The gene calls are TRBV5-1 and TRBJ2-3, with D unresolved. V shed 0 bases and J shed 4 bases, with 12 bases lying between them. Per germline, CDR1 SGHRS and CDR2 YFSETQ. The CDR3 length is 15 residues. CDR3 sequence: CASSLESASADTQYF. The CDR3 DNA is TGCGCCAGCAGCTTGGAATCGGCTTCCGCAGATACGCAGTATTTT.

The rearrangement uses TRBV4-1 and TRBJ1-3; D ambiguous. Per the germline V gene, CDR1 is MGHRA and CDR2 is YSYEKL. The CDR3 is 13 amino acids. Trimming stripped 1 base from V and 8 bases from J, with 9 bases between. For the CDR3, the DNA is TGCGCCAGCAGCCAAGCGCCCGGAGACACCATATATTTT. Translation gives CASSQAPGDTIYF.

The CDR3 region is CATSEVGRDEQYF. CDR3 DNA: TGTGCCACCAGTGAAGTAGGGAGGGACGAGCAGTACTTC. The rearrangement joins TRBV24-1 to TRBJ2-7, with 7 bases fitting TRBD2. The CDR3 consists of 13 residues. The V and J ends lost 4 bases and 5 bases, in that order; junction bases with no gene match: 4. Germline values: CDR1 KGHDR, CDR2 SFDVKD.

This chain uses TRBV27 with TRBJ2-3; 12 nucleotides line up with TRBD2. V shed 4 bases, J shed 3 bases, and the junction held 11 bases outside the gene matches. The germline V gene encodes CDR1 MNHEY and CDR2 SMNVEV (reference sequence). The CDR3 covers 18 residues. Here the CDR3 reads CASSYRGRTSGITDTQYF. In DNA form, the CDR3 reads TGTGCCAGCAGTTACCGGGGGCGGACTAGCGGGATTACAGATACGCAGTATTTT.

DNA of the CDR3: TGCGCCAGCAGCCGCGCAGGGGATAGCTACGAGCAGTACTTC. Its translation is CASSRAGDSYEQYF. This chain uses TRBV5-1 with TRBJ2-7; tentatively, D is TRBD1 (6 bases). This CDR3 region has 14 residues. V lost 4 bases and J lost 3, with 14 bases in between. The germline V gene encodes CDR1 SGHRS and CDR2 YFSETQ.

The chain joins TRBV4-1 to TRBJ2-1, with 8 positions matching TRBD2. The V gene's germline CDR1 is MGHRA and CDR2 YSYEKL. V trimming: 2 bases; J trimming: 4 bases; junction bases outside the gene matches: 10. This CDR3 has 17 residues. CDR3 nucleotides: TGCGCCAGCAGCCAACCCGGGACTAGGGATCGGTACAATGAGCAGTTCTTC. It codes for CASSQPGTRDRYNEQFF.

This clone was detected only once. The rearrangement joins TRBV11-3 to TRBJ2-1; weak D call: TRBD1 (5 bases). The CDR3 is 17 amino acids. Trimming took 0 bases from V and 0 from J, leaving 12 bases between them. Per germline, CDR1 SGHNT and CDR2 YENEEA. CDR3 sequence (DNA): TGTGCCAGCAGCTTAGAGGGGCAGGCGAGCTCCTACAATGAGCAGTTCTTC. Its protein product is CASSLEGQASSYNEQFF.